A single sample gave rise to the 24 T cell receptor beta chains below, sequenced in a study of blood T cell repertoires in COVID-19. Repertoires were generated with immunoSEQ multiplex PCR, while TCRdb's copy carries only in-frame clones and drops some. The sample shows under 85,000 clones, less than 90% of them seen only once. Material for sequencing was peripheral blood. All receptors come from an older man in a cohort sampled during active COVID-19.

This rearrangement joins TRBV5-1 to TRBJ1-2; weak D call: TRBD1 (6 bases). From germline, CDR1 is SGHRS and CDR2 YFSETQ. The V gene lost 1 base and the J gene lost 4 bases, with 17 bases spanning the gap. This CDR3 is built from 16 residues. CDR3 coding DNA: TGCGCCAGCAGCTTGTTATCCCAGGGGCTGAGCTATGGCTACACCTTC. Protein sequence: CASSLLSQGLSYGYTF.

Only a few counts were recorded for this clone. The gene calls are TRBV2 and TRBJ1-2, with 7 bases aligning to TRBD1. J lost 1 base, V lost 3 bases, and 2 bases had no gene match. The CDR3 totals 14 residues. The V gene's germline CDR1 is SNHLY and CDR2 FYNNEI. CDR3 residues: CASSEGTVNYGYTF. Here the CDR3 DNA reads TGTGCCAGCAGTGAGGGGACAGTTAACTATGGCTACACCTTC.

The V and J genes are TRBV5-4 and TRBJ1-2; D is ambiguous. The V gene lost 4 bases and the J gene lost 8 bases, with 9 bases spanning the gap. Looked up from germline, CDR1 is SGHNT and CDR2 is YYREEE (reference sequence). The CDR3 totals 11 residues. CDR3 bases: TGTGCCAGCAGCACCCTGGGCGGCTACACCTTC. Translating it yields CASSTLGGYTF.

This chain uses TRBV27 with TRBJ2-3; 8 nucleotides line up with TRBD1. J gave up 3 bases and V 6 bases, and 5 bases lay outside the gene matches. The CDR3 runs to 14 residues. The germline gives CDR1 MNHEY, CDR2 SMNVEV (reference sequence). The CDR3 bases are TGTGCCAGCAGACCAGGACAGGGTACAGATACGCAGTATTTT. Residues: CASRPGQGTDTQYF.

The V call is TRBV2, the J call TRBJ1-5; D is unresolved. The V gene's germline CDR1 is SNHLY and CDR2 FYNNEI. This CDR3 is built from 14 residues. The V end was cut by 3 bases, the J end by 2 bases, with 8 bases between. The CDR3 nucleotides are TGTGCCAGCAGTGAGAAGCAGGGCAATCAGCCCCAGCATTTT. Translating it yields CASSEKQGNQPQHF.

The rearrangement links TRBV29-1 to TRBJ1-2, with D unclear. Germline CDR1 reads SQVTM; CDR2 reads ANQGSEA. V was cut by 2 bases and J by 7 bases, with 17 bases left in between. This CDR3 is built from 14 residues. CDR3 sequence reads: CSVELPPEGGGYTF. DNA of the CDR3: TGCAGCGTTGAATTGCCCCCTGAGGGAGGTGGCTACACCTTC.

A note on this clone: The sample holds other DNA sequences that translate to the same CDR3. The chain joins TRBV3-1 (or the pseudogene TRBV3-2) to TRBJ2-7, with 8 bases that match TRBD2. The CDR3 sequence is 15 residues long. Germline CDR1 is LGHDT and CDR2 is YNNKEL (reference sequence). After removal of 3 bases from V and 0 bases from J, the junction contained 4 bases not matched to a gene. DNA of the CDR3: TGTGCCAGCAGCCAGGCGGGGGGACCCTCCTACGAGCAGTACGTC. Protein product: CASSQAGGPSYEQYV.

The chain employs TRBV5-6 and TRBJ1-6; D uncertain. V dropped 4 bases and J dropped 6 bases, with 14 bases sitting between them. The CDR3 covers 15 residues. From germline, CDR1 is SGHDT and CDR2 YYEEEE. The CDR3 here is CASSLEARANSPLHF. The CDR3, as DNA: TGTGCCAGCAGCCTCGAGGCGAGGGCTAATTCACCCCTCCACTTT.

V gene TRBV7-2 combines with J gene TRBJ2-1; 7 bases line up with TRBD2. CDR3 length: 17 amino acids. V dropped 5 bases and J dropped 0; count of bases not matched to a gene: 10. Germline-derived CDR1 and CDR2 are SGHTA and FQGNSA. The CDR3 DNA follows: TGTGCCAGCAGCCGTCCGCGGAGCGGGGACTCCTACAATGAGCAGTTCTTC. Its translation is CASSRPRSGDSYNEQFF.

The V call is TRBV7-2, the J call TRBJ1-3; tentative D call: TRBD1 (5 bases). V shed 5 bases and J shed 2 bases, with 13 bases lying between them. The CDR3 length is 15 residues. CDR1 is SGHTA, CDR2 FQGNSA, per germline. This CDR3 reads CASSPGWGAGNTIYF. The CDR3 DNA reads as TGTGCCAGCAGCCCGGGGTGGGGGGCTGGAAACACCATATATTTT.

This clone occurred once. The rearrangement uses TRBV10-3 and TRBJ2-7, with 11 bases identical to TRBD1. With V trimmed by 6 bases and J by 7 bases, 8 bases remained unmatched. This CDR3 region has 14 residues. CDR1 and CDR2 from the germline V gene are ENHRY and SYGVKD. The CDR3 loop reads CAIRVGTGGREQYF. In DNA, the CDR3 is TGTGCCATCAGAGTAGGGACAGGGGGTAGGGAGCAGTACTTC.

The chain joins TRBV19 to TRBJ2-1; 8 positions match TRBD2. Unmatched junction bases numbered 18, after V lost 2 bases and J lost 6 bases. The CDR3 totals 19 residues. The V gene's germline CDR1 is LNHDA and CDR2 SQIVND (reference sequence). The CDR3 region is CASSISPWESSGAINEQFF. DNA for the CDR3: TGTGCCAGTAGTATATCCCCGTGGGAGAGTAGCGGGGCAATCAATGAGCAGTTCTTC.

This clone turned up a few times. The CDR3 region has the DNA TGTGCCAGTAGTCTTGGACAGGTCTTCACAGATACGCAGTATTTT. Translation: CASSLGQVFTDTQYF. The rearrangement joins TRBV19 to TRBJ2-3; 7 bases match TRBD1. The CDR3 extends over 15 amino acids. Germline V lookup: CDR1 LNHDA, CDR2 SQIVND (reference sequence). J was trimmed by 2 bases and V by 5 bases; bases with no gene match: 7.

This chain connects TRBV7-8 to TRBJ2-1, with TRBD2 identical over 8 bases. J was trimmed by 8 bases and V by 5 bases; bases with no gene match: 8. Germline CDR1 reads SGHVS; CDR2 reads FQNEAQ. The CDR3 has 14 amino acids. Here the CDR3 reads CASSTRTSLDEQFF. The CDR3 bases are TGTGCCAGCAGCACCAGGACTAGCCTTGATGAGCAGTTCTTC.

This clone was seen only a few times. The rearrangement joins TRBV3-1 (or the pseudogene TRBV3-2) to TRBJ1-2, with D possibly matching TRBD1 (6 bases). V lost 1 base, J lost 0 bases, and 9 bases lay in between. The CDR3 is 15 amino acids. Germline loops: CDR1 LGHDT, CDR2 YNNKEL (reference sequence). The CDR3 region is CASSQGTATNYGYTF. The CDR3 DNA is TGTGCCAGCAGCCAAGGGACAGCAACTAACTATGGCTACACCTTC.

The table lists this clone with a few counts. This chain joins TRBV20-1 and TRBJ2-7; perhaps TRBD1 as D (6 bases). This CDR3 is built from 12 residues. Germline V gene sequence: CDR1 DFQATT, CDR2 SNEGSKA (reference sequence). Deletions cut 3 bases from V and 5 bases from J, with 11 bases between. CDR3 sequence reads: CSASRQAHEQYV. The CDR3 DNA is TGCAGTGCTAGTAGACAGGCTCACGAGCAGTACGTC.

The chain recombines TRBV6-5 with TRBJ1-1; possibly TRBD1 for D (5 bases). This CDR3 is built from 14 residues. Trimming took 6 bases from V and 1 from J, leaving 12 bases between them. The germline V gene has CDR1 MNHEY and CDR2 SVGAGI. CDR3 sequence reads: CASSRRGGNTEAFF. The DNA for the CDR3 is TGTGCCAGCAGCCGTCGGGGGGGGAACACTGAAGCTTTCTTT.

In this sample, this clone turned up a few times. The rearrangement joins TRBV5-1 to TRBJ2-7; 7 bases map to TRBD1. Trimming took 2 bases from V and 5 from J; bases not matched to a gene: 7. This CDR3 spans 14 amino acids. Looked up from germline, CDR1 is SGHRS and CDR2 is YFSETQ. CDR3 residues: CASSFRGQDDEQYV. The DNA of the CDR3 is TGCGCCAGCAGCTTTCGAGGACAGGATGACGAGCAGTACGTC.

The chain combines TRBV11-2 with TRBJ1-3; D remains ambiguous. The germline gives CDR1 SGHAT, CDR2 FQNNGV. The V gene lost 5 bases and the J gene lost 0 bases, with 5 bases spanning the gap. The CDR3 is 13 residues long. CDR3: CASSPSSGNTIYF. The CDR3 nucleotides read TGTGCCAGCAGCCCCAGCTCTGGAAACACCATATATTTT.

This clone was observed a single time. The V and J genes are TRBV5-4 and TRBJ2-5, with D possibly matching TRBD1 (6 bases). The CDR3 totals 16 residues. Germline V gives CDR1 SGHNT, CDR2 YYREEE (reference sequence). The ends were cut back, 0 bases at V and 2 bases at J, with 14 bases in the middle. CDR3 sequence: CASSLGAGDLQETQYF. The CDR3 coding sequence is TGTGCCAGCAGCTTGGGGGCAGGGGACCTACAAGAGACCCAGTACTTC.

This clone occurred once. V gene TRBV5-1 combines with J gene TRBJ1-1; weak D call: TRBD1 (6 bases). Trimming cost V 2 bases and J 3 bases, with 11 bases left between them. The CDR3 is 14 amino acids. CDR1 is SGHRS, CDR2 YFSETQ, per germline. The CDR3: CASSLQGLDTEAFF. CDR3 DNA: TGCGCCAGCAGCTTACAGGGCCTCGACACTGAAGCTTTCTTT.

The chain links TRBV6-6 to TRBJ1-2; 8 bases match TRBD1. The CDR3 is made up of 16 amino acids. Trimming removed 6 bases from V and 4 bases from J; junction bases left unmatched: 13. Germline CDR1 and CDR2: MNHNY and SVGAGI (reference sequence). In DNA form, the CDR3 reads TGTGCCAGCAGCCTAATCCCAGGGGGCGTAGGCTATGGCTACACCTTC. Protein product: CASSLIPGGVGYGYTF.

V usage is TRBV9 and J usage is TRBJ2-3, with D possibly being TRBD2 (5 bases). Germline-derived CDR1 and CDR2 are SGDLS and YYNGEE. The CDR3 runs to 15 residues. With 0 bases removed from V and 0 bases from J, the gap between germline ends came to 8 bases. CDR3 region: CASSVAGISTDTQYF. Written as DNA, the CDR3 is TGTGCCAGCAGCGTAGCCGGGATTAGCACAGATACGCAGTATTTT. The whole variable domain, remainder taken from reference TRBV9 and TRBJ2-3, is DSGVTQTPKHLITATGQRVTLRCSPRSGDLSVYWYQQSLDQGLQFLIQYYNGEERAKGNILERFSAQQFPDLHSELNLSSLELGDSALYFCASSVAGISTDTQYFGPGTRLTVL.

The gene calls are TRBV9 and TRBJ2-3; 9 nucleotides match TRBD1. CDR1 and CDR2 from the germline V gene are SGDLS and YYNGEE. The CDR3 loop spans 16 amino acids. V trimming: 3 bases; J trimming: 2 bases; junction bases outside the gene matches: 7. CDR3 sequence: CASSAQGALATDTQYF. The CDR3 nucleotides read TGTGCCAGCAGCGCACAGGGGGCATTGGCCACAGATACGCAGTATTTT.